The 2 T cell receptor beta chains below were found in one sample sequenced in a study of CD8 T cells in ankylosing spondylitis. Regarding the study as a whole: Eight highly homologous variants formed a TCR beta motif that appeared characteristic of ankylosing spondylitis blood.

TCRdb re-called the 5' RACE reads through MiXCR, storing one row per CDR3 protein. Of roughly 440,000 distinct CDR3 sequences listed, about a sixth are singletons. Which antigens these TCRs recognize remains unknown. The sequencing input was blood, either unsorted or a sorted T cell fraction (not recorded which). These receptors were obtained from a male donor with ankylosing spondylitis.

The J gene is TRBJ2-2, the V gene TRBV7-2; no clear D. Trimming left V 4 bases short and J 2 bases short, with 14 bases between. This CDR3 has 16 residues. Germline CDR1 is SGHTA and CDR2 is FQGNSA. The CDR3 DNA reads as TGTGCCAGCAGCTCTAGGTCCCTACTAAACACCGGGGAGCTGTTTTTT. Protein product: CASSSRSLLNTGELFF.

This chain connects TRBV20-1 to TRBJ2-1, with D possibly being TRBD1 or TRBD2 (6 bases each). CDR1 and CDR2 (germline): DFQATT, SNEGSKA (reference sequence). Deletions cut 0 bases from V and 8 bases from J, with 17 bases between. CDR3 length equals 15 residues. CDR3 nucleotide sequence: TGCAGTGCTAGAGATTTGGGGGGCAGAAGGGATGAGCAGTTCTTC. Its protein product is CSARDLGGRRDEQFF.